This T cell receptor beta chain emerged from a study of T cell changes during pregnancy in multiple sclerosis. The CDR3 is 16 residues long. Germline CDR1 MGHRA, CDR2 YSYEKL. The ends were cut back, 2 bases at V and 0 bases at J, with 11 bases in the middle. Generated by immunoSEQ multiplex PCR, the TCRdb table keeps only in-frame clones and is missing some. The table lists about 77,000 clones, roughly 91% of them singletons. Only one count was recorded for this clone. V is TRBV4-1 and J is TRBJ2-1, with D possibly TRBD2 on 5 matching bases. Sequenced material: peripheral blood, taken after pregnancy. This sequence was found in a female donor in good health, enrolled as a control in a pregnancy study. CDR3 bases: TGCGCCAGCAGCCAACCTGGGAGAAGCTCCTACAATGAGCAGTTCTTC. Its translation: CASSQPGRSSYNEQFF.